This is a list of T cell receptor beta chains from one sample in a study of tumor-infiltrating lymphocytes in localized non-small cell lung cancer. Generated by immunoSEQ multiplex PCR, the TCRdb table keeps only in-frame clones and is missing some. The sample carries approximately 15,000 clones, around 72% recorded once. Sequencing input: lung tumor tissue. The receptors were sampled from a human donor with non-small cell lung cancer. Both conserved end residues are part of each CDR3. Each record gives: J gene, clone size, D gene, V gene, CDR3 protein, CDR3 DNA. The D gene is left open where the match is weak. The listing skips clone size in some rows; elsewhere it reads once, few, many or a size class.

TRBJ1-1	NA	NA	TRBV18	CASVQGSEAFF	TGTGCCAGCGTACAGGGTTCTGAAGCTTTCTTT
TRBJ1-4	NA	NA	TRBV14	CASSLQGEKLFF	TGTGCCAGCAGTCTACAGGGTGAAAAACTGTTTTTT
TRBJ2-5	few	TRBD2	TRBV7-9	CASNQAGAETQYF	TGTGCCAGCAACCAAGCGGGAGCTGAGACCCAGTACTTC
TRBJ2-7	few	NA	TRBV5-1	CASSSGDGTYEQYF	TGCGCCAGCAGCTCTGGGGACGGTACCTACGAGCAGTACTTC
TRBJ2-1	NA	TRBD2	TRBV25-1	CASSSSGSPYNEQFF	TGTGCCAGCAGTTCTAGCGGGTCGCCTTACAATGAGCAGTTCTTC
TRBJ1-3	NA	TRBD1	TRBV6-1	CASRDRMGNTIYF	TGTGCCAGCAGGGACAGGATGGGAAACACCATATATTTT
TRBJ2-5	NA	NA	TRBV21-1	CASSKALGGVSQTQYF	TGTGCCAGCAGCAAAGCGCTCGGAGGGGTGAGCCAGACCCAGTACTTC
TRBJ2-1	NA	TRBD2	TRBV7-8	CASSLGISGSEQFF	TGTGCCAGCAGCCTCGGGATAAGCGGGAGTGAGCAGTTCTTC
TRBJ2-1	NA	NA	TRBV7-2	CASSLQAGQFF	TGTGCCAGCAGCTTACAAGCCGGGCAGTTCTTC
TRBJ1-1	once	NA	TRBV19	CASTISGGAEAFF	TGTGCCAGCACCATATCTGGGGGTGCTGAAGCTTTCTTT
TRBJ1-6	NA	NA	TRBV7-9	CASSRAGSPLHF	TGTGCCAGCAGCCGCGCGGGATCACCCCTCCACTTT
TRBJ1-3	NA	NA	TRBV28	CASRLRTSPGNTIYF	TGTGCCAGCAGACTTCGGACAAGCCCTGGAAACACCATATATTTT
TRBJ2-7	few	TRBD2	TRBV5-4	CASSFGLAGEQYF	TGTGCCAGCAGCTTTGGACTAGCGGGCGAGCAGTACTTC
TRBJ1-1	NA	NA	TRBV11-2	CASTPRAGPNTEAFF	TGTGCCAGCACCCCACGGGCAGGGCCTAACACTGAAGCTTTCTTT
TRBJ2-2	NA	TRBD1	TRBV6-1	CASREQGAVTGELFF	TGTGCCAGCAGAGAACAGGGGGCAGTGACCGGGGAGCTGTTTTTT
TRBJ2-6	NA	NA	TRBV6-5	CASSAERANVLTF	TGTGCCAGCAGTGCCGAGAGGGCCAACGTCCTGACTTTC
TRBJ2-1	NA	TRBD2	TRBV10-1	CASSSGTSGNNEQFF	TGCGCCAGCAGCTCCGGGACTAGCGGGAATAATGAGCAGTTCTTC
TRBJ1-4	NA	TRBD1	TRBV7-2	CASSLFGQGGSEKLFF	TGTGCCAGCAGCTTATTTGGGCAGGGGGGTAGTGAAAAACTGTTTTTT
TRBJ2-2	NA	TRBD1	TRBV4-3	CASSQDRGWELFF	TGCGCCAGCAGCCAAGACAGGGGGTGGGAGCTGTTTTTT
TRBJ1-3	few	NA	TRBV5-4	CASSLKRGSAGNTIYF	TGTGCCAGCAGCTTGAAGCGGGGCTCCGCTGGAAACACCATATATTTT